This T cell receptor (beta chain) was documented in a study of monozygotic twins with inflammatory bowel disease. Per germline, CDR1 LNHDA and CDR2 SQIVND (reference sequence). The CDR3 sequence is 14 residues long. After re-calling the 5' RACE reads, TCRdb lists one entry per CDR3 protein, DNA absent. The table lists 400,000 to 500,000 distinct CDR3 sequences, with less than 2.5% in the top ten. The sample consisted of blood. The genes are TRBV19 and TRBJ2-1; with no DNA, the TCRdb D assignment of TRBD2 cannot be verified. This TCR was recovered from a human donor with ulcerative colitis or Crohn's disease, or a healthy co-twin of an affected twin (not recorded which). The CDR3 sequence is CASSIVGGSNEQFF.